The source of this T cell receptor beta chain is a study of OX40 agonist ivuxolimab in advanced cancers. The study, taken as a whole, reports: Expanded clones tended on average to be more numerous among CD8+ T cells than CD4+.

Profiled with immunoSEQ multiplex PCR; TCRdb holds only in-frame clones, not every one. The table shows some 50,000 clones, with over 80% occurring only once. Concerning this clone itself: Its antigen is currently unknown. Mismatch with germline at one junction end may stem from a read error. Other DNA sequences of this sample code for an identical CDR3.

Sequenced material: CD4+ or CD8+ T cells sorted from blood, taken in a trial of the OX40 agonist ivuxolimab. The source is an adult with an advanced solid tumor such as melanoma, head and neck, liver or kidney cancer.

The CDR3 DNA is TGTGCCAGCAGCTTAGCGCCTGGGAACACTGAAGCCTTCTTT. This gives the protein CASSLAPGNTEAFF. This chain links TRBV7-9 with TRBJ1-1; D is uncertain. Germline lookup yields CDR1 SEHNR and CDR2 FQNEAQ (reference sequence). The CDR3 runs to 14 residues. Supplemented by reference TRBV7-9 and TRBJ1-1, the full variable domain reads DTGVSQNPRHKITKRGQNVTFRCDPISEHNRLYWYRQTLGQGPEFLTYFQNEAQLEKSRLLSDRFSAERPKGSFSTLEIQRTEQGDSAMYLCASSLAPGNTEAFFGQGTRLTVV.